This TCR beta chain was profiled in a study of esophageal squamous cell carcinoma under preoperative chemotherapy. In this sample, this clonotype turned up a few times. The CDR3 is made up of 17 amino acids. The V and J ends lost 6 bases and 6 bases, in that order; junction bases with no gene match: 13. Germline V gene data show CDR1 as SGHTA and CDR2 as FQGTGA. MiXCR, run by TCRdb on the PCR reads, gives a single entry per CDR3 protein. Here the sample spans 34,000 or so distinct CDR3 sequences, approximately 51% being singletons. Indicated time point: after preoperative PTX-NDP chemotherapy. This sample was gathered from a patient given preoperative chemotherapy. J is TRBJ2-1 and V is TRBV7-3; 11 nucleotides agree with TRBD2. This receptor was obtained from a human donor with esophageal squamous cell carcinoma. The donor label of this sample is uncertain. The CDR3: CASSAQGGLAGGNEQFF. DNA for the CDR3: TGTGCCAGCAGTGCGCAGGGAGGACTAGCGGGTGGCAATGAGCAGTTCTTC.